This is a list of T cell receptor beta chains from one sample in a study of response to subunit inactivated influenza vaccine. TCRdb independently ran MiXCR on the RT-PCR reads; one entry per CDR3 protein. The sample yields about 570,000 distinct CDR3 sequences, about 11% seen once. These records were also assigned to another study, of T cells expressing NK-cell markers.

Sequenced material: PBMCs from blood, taken on the day of vaccination. These receptors all come from a man aged 45-60 years who received an inactivated influenza vaccine. The CDR3 runs from the conserved cysteine through the conserved F or W. A D gene is named only where the DNA matches it firmly. Clone size is not always given. Where it is, it says once, few, many or a class for expanded clones.

CDR3: CASSDPGGPPHNEQFF
DNA: TGTGCCAGCAGCGACCCTGGAGGTCCACCACACAATGAGCAGTTCTTC
J: TRBJ2-1
D: .
size: few
V: TRBV7-9

CDR3: CASSLRDRVWELFF
DNA: TGTGCCAGCAGTCTCCGGGACCGAGTCTGGGAGCTGTTTTTT
J: TRBJ2-2
D: .
size: few
V: TRBV28

CDR3: CASSLYKGTGNEQYF
DNA: TGTGCCAGCAGTTTATATAAAGGGACAGGGAACGAGCAGTACTTC
J: TRBJ2-7
D: TRBD1
size: .
V: TRBV27

CDR3: CASSPAQETQYF
DNA: TGTGCCAGCAGCCCCGCACAAGAGACCCAGTACTTC
J: TRBJ2-5
D: .
size: few
V: TRBV7-2

CDR3: CASSALRGYTF
DNA: TGTGCCAGCAGCGCACTAAGGGGCTACACCTTC
J: TRBJ1-2
D: .
size: few
V: TRBV11-2

CDR3: CASRLRQGDSPLHF
DNA: TGTGCCAGCAGGCTTCGACAGGGGGATTCACCCCTCCACTTT
J: TRBJ1-6
D: TRBD1
size: many
V: TRBV12-3/TRBV12-4

CDR3: CASSLTTGLTRSLSYEQYF
DNA: TGTGCCAGCAGCTTGACCACGGGACTAACTAGGAGTCTATCTTACGAGCAGTACTTC
J: TRBJ2-7
D: TRBD2
size: few
V: TRBV11-2

CDR3: CSGKIPGQGNSPLHF
DNA: TGCAGTGGGAAGATACCGGGACAGGGGAATTCACCCCTCCACTTT
J: TRBJ1-6
D: TRBD1
size: few
V: TRBV20-1

CDR3: CASSGTGINYGYTF
DNA: TGTGCCAGCAGTGGGACAGGAATCAACTATGGCTACACCTTC
J: TRBJ1-2
D: TRBD1
size: few
V: TRBV6-1

CDR3: CASSLKAGPSDTQYF
DNA: TGTGCCAGCAGCTTAAAAGCGGGGCCTTCAGATACGCAGTATTTT
J: TRBJ2-3
D: TRBD2
size: .
V: TRBV7-9

CDR3: CSAGELGTQYF
DNA: TGCAGTGCTGGAGAATTGGGGACCCAGTACTTC
J: TRBJ2-5
D: .
size: .
V: TRBV20-1

CDR3: CSALRLAGSYEQYF
DNA: TGCAGTGCCCTTAGACTAGCGGGCTCCTACGAGCAGTACTTC
J: TRBJ2-7
D: TRBD2
size: few
V: TRBV20-1

CDR3: CASSEGVYGYTF
DNA: TGCGCCAGCAGTGAAGGGGTTTATGGCTACACCTTC
J: TRBJ1-2
D: .
size: .
V: TRBV10-2

CDR3: CASSATGYSYEQYF
DNA: TGTGCCAGCAGCGCGACAGGTTATTCCTACGAGCAGTACTTC
J: TRBJ2-7
D: .
size: few
V: TRBV9

CDR3: CSGDGQNTEAFF
DNA: TGCAGCGGTGACGGCCAGAACACTGAAGCTTTCTTT
J: TRBJ1-1
D: .
size: few
V: TRBV29-1

CDR3: CAIHRDRGQPQHF
DNA: TGTGCCATACACCGGGACAGGGGTCAGCCCCAGCATTTT
J: TRBJ1-5
D: TRBD1
size: many
V: TRBV10-3

CDR3: CSASQDGRNYGYTF
DNA: TGCAGTGCTAGCCAAGACGGCAGGAACTATGGCTACACCTTC
J: TRBJ1-2
D: .
size: .
V: TRBV20-1

CDR3: CASSYRVSGGAFF
DNA: TGTGCCAGCAGTTACAGGGTATCGGGAGGAGCTTTCTTT
J: TRBJ1-1
D: .
size: few
V: TRBV6-5

CDR3: CSAREAGHTGELFF
DNA: TGCAGTGCTAGAGAAGCGGGCCACACCGGGGAGCTGTTTTTT
J: TRBJ2-2
D: .
size: .
V: TRBV20-1

CDR3: CASSSGWNSPLHF
DNA: TGTGCCAGCAGTTCCGGTTGGAATTCACCCCTCCACTTT
J: TRBJ1-6
D: .
size: many
V: TRBV28

CDR3: CSVVIAGGAVGTQYF
DNA: TGCAGCGTTGTAATAGCGGGAGGGGCAGTCGGTACGCAGTATTTT
J: TRBJ2-3
D: TRBD2
size: many
V: TRBV29-1

CDR3: CASRRYSGWGETQYF
DNA: TGTGCCAGCAGACGATATTCCGGCTGGGGAGAGACCCAGTACTTC
J: TRBJ2-5
D: .
size: .
V: TRBV6-1

CDR3: CAISEGTSGGFSEQFF
DNA: TGTGCCATCAGTGAGGGGACTAGCGGGGGGTTCTCTGAGCAGTTCTTC
J: TRBJ2-1
D: TRBD2
size: .
V: TRBV10-3

CDR3: CASSLVPSLYEQFF
DNA: TGTGCCAGCAGCTTAGTCCCTAGCCTCTATGAGCAGTTCTTC
J: TRBJ2-1
D: .
size: .
V: TRBV7-2

CDR3: CASSLRSGGGQTQYF
DNA: TGCGCCAGCAGCTTGAGATCGGGGGGAGGACAGACCCAGTACTTC
J: TRBJ2-5
D: TRBD2
size: many
V: TRBV5-1

CDR3: CASSLGLVGESAELFF
DNA: TGTGCCAGCAGTTTAGGACTTGTTGGGGAATCAGCGGAGCTGTTTTTT
J: TRBJ2-2
D: .
size: few
V: TRBV28

CDR3: CASSQDPVSNTGELFF
DNA: TGCGCCAGCAGCCAAGATCCGGTATCGAACACCGGGGAGCTGTTTTTT
J: TRBJ2-2
D: .
size: few
V: TRBV4-3

CDR3: CASSPHGGGSGYTF
DNA: TGTGCCAGCAGTCCCCATGGGGGGGGCTCTGGCTACACCTTC
J: TRBJ1-2
D: .
size: many
V: TRBV28

CDR3: CASSQVFQGRYEQYF
DNA: TGTGCCAGCAGCCAAGTGTTTCAGGGGCGCTACGAGCAGTACTTC
J: TRBJ2-7
D: .
size: few
V: TRBV3-1

CDR3: CASSHRGPNTEAFF
DNA: TGTGCCAGCAGCCACCGCGGACCGAACACTGAAGCTTTCTTT
J: TRBJ1-1
D: .
size: few
V: TRBV3-1

CDR3: CASSRGGGEKETQYF
DNA: TGTGCCAGCAGCCGGGGCGGCGGGGAAAAAGAGACCCAGTACTTC
J: TRBJ2-5
D: .
size: few
V: TRBV4-2

CDR3: CASNGGADKNIQYF
DNA: TGTGCCAGCAACGGGGGGGCCGACAAAAACATTCAGTACTTC
J: TRBJ2-4
D: TRBD2
size: .
V: TRBV9

CDR3: CASSQDWTSGSGELFF
DNA: TGCGCCAGCAGCCAAGATTGGACTAGCGGGTCCGGGGAGCTGTTTTTT
J: TRBJ2-2
D: TRBD2
size: few
V: TRBV4-3

CDR3: CASSARQGLNTEAFF
DNA: TGTGCCAGCAGTGCCCGACAGGGGTTGAACACTGAAGCTTTCTTT
J: TRBJ1-1
D: TRBD1
size: few
V: TRBV2

CDR3: CASSVDPGQADQETQYF
DNA: TGTGCCAGCAGCGTAGACCCCGGACAGGCGGACCAAGAGACCCAGTACTTC
J: TRBJ2-5
D: TRBD1
size: .
V: TRBV9

CDR3: CASQRGGSYEQYF
DNA: TGTGCCAGCCAGCGGGGGGGGTCCTACGAGCAGTACTTC
J: TRBJ2-7
D: TRBD2
size: .
V: TRBV7-2

CDR3: CASSLTGGLQETQYF
DNA: TGTGCCAGCAGTTTAACAGGGGGCTTACAAGAGACCCAGTACTTC
J: TRBJ2-5
D: TRBD1
size: few
V: TRBV12-3/TRBV12-4

CDR3: CASSSKTGARGNSPLHF
DNA: TGTGCCAGCAGCTCTAAAACAGGGGCCAGGGGGAATTCACCCCTCCACTTT
J: TRBJ1-6
D: TRBD1
size: .
V: TRBV11-2

CDR3: CAIRNPGLAGGYEQYF
DNA: TGTGCCATCCGTAATCCGGGACTAGCGGGAGGCTACGAGCAGTACTTC
J: TRBJ2-7
D: TRBD2
size: few
V: TRBV10-3

CDR3: CAIAGPGRSGANVLTF
DNA: TGTGCCATCGCTGGTCCTGGACGATCTGGGGCCAACGTCCTGACTTTC
J: TRBJ2-6
D: .
size: few
V: TRBV19

CDR3: CASPNSGRIKDNEQFF
DNA: TGTGCCAGCCCCAATAGCGGGAGAATCAAGGACAATGAGCAGTTCTTC
J: TRBJ2-1
D: TRBD2
size: .
V: TRBV6-7

CDR3: CASSLIPFGRPGEETQYF
DNA: TGCGCCAGCAGCTTGATTCCTTTCGGGAGGCCGGGGGAAGAGACCCAGTACTTC
J: TRBJ2-5
D: TRBD2
size: .
V: TRBV5-1

CDR3: CSVEDPDRGAYEQYF
DNA: TGCAGCGTTGAAGACCCGGACAGGGGGGCCTACGAGCAGTACTTC
J: TRBJ2-7
D: TRBD1
size: few
V: TRBV29-1

CDR3: CSAGTGKGYGYTF
DNA: TGCAGCGCTGGGACAGGGAAAGGCTATGGCTACACCTTC
J: TRBJ1-2
D: TRBD1
size: many
V: TRBV29-1

CDR3: CASMSLAGVYTGELFF
DNA: TGTGCCAGCATGTCCCTAGCGGGAGTGTACACCGGGGAGCTGTTTTTT
J: TRBJ2-2
D: TRBD2
size: .
V: TRBV6-2/TRBV6-3

CDR3: CASSYGGVLTYEQYF
DNA: TGTGCCAGCAGTTACGGCGGGGTACTAACCTACGAGCAGTACTTC
J: TRBJ2-7
D: .
size: .
V: TRBV12-3/TRBV12-4

CDR3: CASSLDYSFLSIQYF
DNA: TGTGCCAGCAGCTTGGATTACAGCTTTCTAAGCATTCAGTACTTC
J: TRBJ2-4
D: .
size: many
V: TRBV5-5

CDR3: CAWRPPRWAGLSSYNEQFF
DNA: TGTGCCTGGAGACCGCCGAGGTGGGCGGGGCTGAGCTCCTACAATGAGCAGTTCTTC
J: TRBJ2-1
D: .
size: few
V: TRBV30

CDR3: CASSQGVETSGKSYEQYF
DNA: TGCGCCAGCAGCCAAGGGGTTGAGACTAGCGGGAAATCCTACGAGCAGTACTTC
J: TRBJ2-7
D: TRBD2
size: .
V: TRBV4-3